The source of this TCR beta chain is a study of blood T cell repertoires in COVID-19. Study-level information: Cohort 3 recovered donors had two negative PCRs, clearance, or symptom resolution.

CDR1 is LNHDA and CDR2 is SQIVND in the germline V gene (reference sequence). This CDR3 is built from 15 residues. V lost 5 bases, J lost 4 bases, and 6 bases stayed unmatched. Generated by immunoSEQ multiplex PCR, the TCRdb table keeps only in-frame clones and is missing some. The data contain some 200,000 clones, roughly nine tenths of them singletons. This receptor was taken from a woman in her fifties or sixties in a cohort exposed to, infected with or recovered from COVID-19 (not recorded which). The rearrangement links TRBV19 to TRBJ2-2; 8 nucleotides agree with TRBD2. The sequenced sample consisted of PBMCs or T cells enriched from blood (not recorded which). CDR3 nucleotides: TGTGCCAGTAGTCAGGGACTAGTCGTCACCGGGGAGCTGTTTTTT. Its protein is CASSQGLVVTGELFF.